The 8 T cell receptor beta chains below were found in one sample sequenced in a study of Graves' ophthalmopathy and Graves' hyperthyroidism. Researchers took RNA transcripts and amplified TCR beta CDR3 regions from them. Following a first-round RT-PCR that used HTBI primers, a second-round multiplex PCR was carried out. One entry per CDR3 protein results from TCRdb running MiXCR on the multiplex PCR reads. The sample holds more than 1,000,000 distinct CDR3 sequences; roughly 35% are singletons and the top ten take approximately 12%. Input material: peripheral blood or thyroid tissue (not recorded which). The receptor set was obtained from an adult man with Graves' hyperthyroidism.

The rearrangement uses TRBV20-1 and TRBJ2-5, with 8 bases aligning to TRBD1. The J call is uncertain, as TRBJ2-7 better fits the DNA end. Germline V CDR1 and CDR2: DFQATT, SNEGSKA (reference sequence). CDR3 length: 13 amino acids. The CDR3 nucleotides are TGCAGTGCTGCCGGGACAGGCTTATACGAGCAGTACTTC. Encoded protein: CSAAGTGLYEQYF.

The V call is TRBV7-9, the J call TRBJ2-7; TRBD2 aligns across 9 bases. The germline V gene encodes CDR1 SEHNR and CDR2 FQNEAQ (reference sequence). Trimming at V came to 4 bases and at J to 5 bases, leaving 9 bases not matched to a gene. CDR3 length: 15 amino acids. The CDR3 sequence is CASSSGTSWLDEQYF. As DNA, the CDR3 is TGTGCCAGCAGCTCCGGGACTAGCTGGTTGGACGAGCAGTACTTC. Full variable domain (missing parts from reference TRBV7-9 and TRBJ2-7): DTGVSQNPRHKITKRGQNVTFRCDPISEHNRLYWYRQTLGQGPEFLTYFQNEAQLEKSRLLSDRFSAERPKGSFSTLEIQRTEQGDSAMYLCASSSGTSWLDEQYFGPGTRLTVT.

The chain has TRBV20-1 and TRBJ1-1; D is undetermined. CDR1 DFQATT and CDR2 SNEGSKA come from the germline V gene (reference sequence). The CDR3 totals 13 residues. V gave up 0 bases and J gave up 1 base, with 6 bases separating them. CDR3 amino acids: CSARDFGNTEAFF. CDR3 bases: TGCAGTGCTAGAGATTTCGGGAACACTGAAGCTTTCTTT.

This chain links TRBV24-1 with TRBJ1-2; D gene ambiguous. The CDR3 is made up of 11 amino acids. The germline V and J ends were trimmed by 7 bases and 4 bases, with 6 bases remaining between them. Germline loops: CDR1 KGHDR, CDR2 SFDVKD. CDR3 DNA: TGTGCCACCAGGGGCGCCTATGGCTACACCTTC. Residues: CATRGAYGYTF.

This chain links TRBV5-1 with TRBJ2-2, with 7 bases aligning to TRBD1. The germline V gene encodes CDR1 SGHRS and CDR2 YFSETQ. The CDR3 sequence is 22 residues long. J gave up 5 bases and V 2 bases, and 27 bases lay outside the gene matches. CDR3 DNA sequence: TGCGCCAGCAGCTTACCTGACCCAGCCGGGACAGACAAAGGGGTCAGTACCGGGGAGCTGTTTTTT. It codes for CASSLPDPAGTDKGVSTGELFF.

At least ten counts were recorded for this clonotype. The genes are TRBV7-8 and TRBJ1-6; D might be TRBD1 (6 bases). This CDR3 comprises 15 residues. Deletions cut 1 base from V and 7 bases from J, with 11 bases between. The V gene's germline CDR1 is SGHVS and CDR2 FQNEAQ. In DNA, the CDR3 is TGTGCCAGCAGCTTAGTGGGAGGGACAAATTCACCCCTCCACTTT. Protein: CASSLVGGTNSPLHF.

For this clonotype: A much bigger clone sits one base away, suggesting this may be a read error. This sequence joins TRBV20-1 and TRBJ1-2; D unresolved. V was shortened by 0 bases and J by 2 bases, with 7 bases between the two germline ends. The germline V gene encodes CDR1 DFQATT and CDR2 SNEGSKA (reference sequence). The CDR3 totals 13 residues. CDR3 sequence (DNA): TGCAGTGCTAGAGATGCGACAAACTATGGCTACACCTTC. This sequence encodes CSARDATNYGYTF.

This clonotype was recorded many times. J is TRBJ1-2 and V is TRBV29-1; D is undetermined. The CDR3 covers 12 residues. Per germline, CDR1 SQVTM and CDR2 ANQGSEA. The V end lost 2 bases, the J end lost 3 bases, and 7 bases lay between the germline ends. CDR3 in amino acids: CSVERADYGYTF. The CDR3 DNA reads TGCAGCGTTGAAAGGGCGGACTATGGCTACACCTTC.